The rows below give T cell receptor beta chains drawn from one sample of a study of blood T cell repertoires in COVID-19. Using immunoSEQ multiplex PCR, the repertoire was profiled, and TCRdb retains in-frame clones only, with some absent. The table records 25,000 to 30,000 clones, around nine tenths of them present only once. Sequencing was carried out using peripheral blood. The receptors originated from a man between 70 and 80 years old with acute or convalescent COVID-19. The CDR3 runs from the conserved cysteine through the conserved F or W. Each record gives: clone size, J gene, V gene, D gene, CDR3 protein, CDR3 DNA. D genes are given only for firm matches. The listing skips clone size in some rows; elsewhere it reads once, few, many or a size class.

clone_size: NA
j_call: TRBJ2-2
v_call: TRBV15
d_call: TRBD2
cdr3_aa: CATSTGASGTTNTGELFF
cdr3_nt: TGTGCCACCAGCACCGGCGCCAGCGGGACTACGAACACCGGGGAGCTGTTTTTT

clone_size: NA
j_call: TRBJ2-2
v_call: TRBV28
d_call: NA
cdr3_aa: CASSFVQGITGELFF
cdr3_nt: TGTGCCAGCAGTTTCGTGCAGGGGATCACCGGGGAGCTGTTTTTT

clone_size: NA
j_call: TRBJ2-7
v_call: TRBV14
d_call: NA
cdr3_aa: CASSQSRTSYEQYF
cdr3_nt: TGTGCCAGCAGCCAAAGCAGGACATCCTACGAGCAGTACTTC

clone_size: NA
j_call: TRBJ2-1
v_call: TRBV9
d_call: NA
cdr3_aa: CASSVDWIKRTKQFF
cdr3_nt: TGTGCCAGCAGCGTAGATTGGATTAAGAGGACTAAGCAGTTCTTC

clone_size: NA
j_call: TRBJ1-2
v_call: TRBV3-1/TRBV3-2
d_call: TRBD1
cdr3_aa: CASSQTTGRGGYTF
cdr3_nt: TGTGCCAGCAGCCAAACGACAGGGAGAGGAGGCTACACCTTC

clone_size: NA
j_call: TRBJ2-2
v_call: TRBV7-8
d_call: TRBD2
cdr3_aa: CASSLGIAGDTGELFF
cdr3_nt: TGTGCCAGCAGCTTAGGGATAGCGGGAGACACCGGGGAGCTGTTTTTT

clone_size: NA
j_call: TRBJ2-5
v_call: TRBV6-6
d_call: TRBD2
cdr3_aa: CASSANLAGGQETQYF
cdr3_nt: TGTGCCAGCAGTGCAAACCTAGCGGGGGGACAAGAGACCCAGTACTTC

clone_size: NA
j_call: TRBJ2-7
v_call: TRBV27
d_call: NA
cdr3_aa: CARWNRDPKDEQYF
cdr3_nt: TGTGCCAGGTGGAACCGGGATCCAAAGGACGAGCAGTACTTC

clone_size: NA
j_call: TRBJ2-7
v_call: TRBV5-1
d_call: NA
cdr3_aa: CASSLAGADYEQYF
cdr3_nt: TGCGCCAGCAGCTTGGCAGGGGCAGACTACGAGCAGTACTTC

clone_size: NA
j_call: TRBJ2-3
v_call: TRBV7-9
d_call: TRBD2
cdr3_aa: CASSLASGRAADTQYF
cdr3_nt: TGTGCCAGCAGCTTAGCAAGCGGGAGGGCCGCAGATACGCAGTATTTT

clone_size: few
j_call: TRBJ1-6
v_call: TRBV3-1/TRBV3-2
d_call: NA
cdr3_aa: CASSQSLLNSPLHF
cdr3_nt: TGTGCCAGCAGCCAGAGCCTTCTTAATTCACCCCTCCACTTT

clone_size: NA
j_call: TRBJ1-1
v_call: TRBV6-5
d_call: NA
cdr3_aa: CASSHFYTEAFF
cdr3_nt: TGTGCCAGCTCCCACTTTTACACTGAAGCTTTCTTT

clone_size: NA
j_call: TRBJ2-3
v_call: TRBV4-2
d_call: NA
cdr3_aa: CASSQDTGISTDTQYF
cdr3_nt: TGTGCCAGCAGCCAAGACACAGGGATTTCGACAGATACGCAGTATTTT

clone_size: NA
j_call: TRBJ2-7
v_call: TRBV6-5
d_call: NA
cdr3_aa: CASRDNLYEQYF
cdr3_nt: TGTGCCAGCCGGGACAACCTCTACGAGCAGTACTTC

clone_size: NA
j_call: TRBJ1-4
v_call: TRBV7-8
d_call: TRBD1
cdr3_aa: CASSLRGGGEKLFF
cdr3_nt: TGTGCCAGCAGCTTACGAGGGGGCGGTGAAAAACTGTTTTTT

clone_size: NA
j_call: TRBJ2-1
v_call: TRBV24-1
d_call: TRBD2
cdr3_aa: CATSDQKTTSGGWNEQFF
cdr3_nt: TGTGCCACCAGTGATCAAAAAACCACTAGCGGTGGATGGAATGAGCAGTTCTTC